This is a list of T cell receptor beta chains from one sample in a study of cytomegalovirus exposure and HLA in healthy donors. Generated by immunoSEQ multiplex PCR, the TCRdb table keeps only in-frame clones and is missing some. The sample includes around 100,000 clones, more than 75% seen only once; the top ten take 10%. Specimen: PBMCs. Receptors were obtained from a woman between 18 and 29 years old in good health and CMV-seropositive. Each CDR3 is given with its conserved first and last residue. The D gene is left open where the match is weak. Clone size appears in some rows only: once, few, many, or a class for an expanded clone.

d_call	v_call	clone_size	j_call	cdr3_aa	cdr3_nt
NA	TRBV5-1	NA	TRBJ1-2	CASSLIQNYGYTF	TGCGCCAGCAGCTTAATACAGAACTATGGCTACACCTTC
NA	TRBV9	few	TRBJ2-1	CASSRSGNEQFF	TGTGCCAGCAGCAGGAGCGGAAATGAGCAGTTCTTC
NA	TRBV30	NA	TRBJ1-2	CAWSQNSDGYTF	TGTGCCTGGAGTCAAAACAGTGATGGCTACACCTTC
TRBD2	TRBV9	NA	TRBJ2-1	CASSAGLAGSYGPFF	TGTGCCAGCAGCGCCGGACTAGCGGGAAGCTATGGTCCGTTCTTC
TRBD2	TRBV7-9	NA	TRBJ2-1	CASSLRLAGQNEQFF	TGTGCCAGCAGCTTACGACTAGCGGGCCAGAATGAGCAGTTCTTC
TRBD1	TRBV6-5	once	TRBJ2-1	CASSSSRTGEQFF	TGTGCCAGCAGTTCCTCAAGGACAGGGGAGCAGTTCTTC
NA	TRBV7-2	NA	TRBJ1-2	CASSFARSSYGYTF	TGTGCCAGCAGCTTCGCCCGGAGCAGCTATGGCTACACCTTC
NA	TRBV5-6	NA	TRBJ1-5	CASSIQGLVNQPQHF	TGTGCCAGCAGCATCCAGGGGTTGGTCAATCAGCCCCAGCATTTT
NA	TRBV9	NA	TRBJ2-1	CASSVDGLRGRNEQFF	TGTGCCAGCAGCGTAGATGGTTTGCGGGGTCGGAATGAGCAGTTCTTC
TRBD1	TRBV25-1	NA	TRBJ2-1	CASRDRGVYNEQFF	TGTGCCAGCAGAGACAGGGGGGTCTACAATGAGCAGTTCTTC
NA	TRBV28	NA	TRBJ1-1	CASSWGPMNTEAFF	TGTGCCAGCAGTTGGGGGCCCATGAACACTGAAGCTTTCTTT
NA	TRBV15	NA	TRBJ1-2	CATSREPSGQINYGYTF	TGTGCCACCAGCAGGGAACCCTCGGGACAAATTAACTATGGCTACACCTTC
TRBD2	TRBV7-3	once	TRBJ2-1	CASSLTGLADNEQFF	TGTGCCAGCAGCCTGACAGGACTAGCCGACAATGAGCAGTTCTTC
NA	TRBV9	NA	TRBJ2-7	CASSVEGVIDEQYF	TGTGCCAGCAGCGTAGAGGGGGTTATCGACGAGCAGTACTTC
NA	TRBV6-1	once	TRBJ1-2	CASSEEKGTNYGYTF	TGTGCCAGCAGTGAAGAAAAGGGGACTAACTATGGCTACACCTTC
TRBD1	TRBV7-9	NA	TRBJ1-4	CASSPGQGSFTEKLFF	TGTGCCAGCAGCCCAGGACAGGGAAGCTTTACTGAAAAACTGTTTTTT
NA	TRBV5-1	NA	TRBJ2-1	CASSLGGGGWNEQFF	TGCGCCAGCAGCTTGGGAGGGGGGGGGTGGAATGAGCAGTTCTTC
TRBD1	TRBV5-1	NA	TRBJ1-4	CASSLRTGGRDGEKLFF	TGCGCCAGCAGCCTACGGACAGGGGGCCGTGATGGTGAAAAACTGTTTTTT
NA	TRBV7-9	many	TRBJ1-3	CASSLIDNGIYF	TGTGCCAGCAGCCTAATCGATAATGGCATATATTTT
NA	TRBV7-2	once	TRBJ1-2	CASSQNGGSNYGYTF	TGTGCCAGCAGCCAAAATGGAGGGTCGAACTATGGCTACACCTTC
NA	TRBV6-4	NA	TRBJ2-6	CASSLGSPGANVLTF	TGTGCCAGCAGTCTAGGGAGCCCTGGGGCCAACGTCCTGACTTTC
TRBD1	TRBV4-1	NA	TRBJ2-2	CASRATGGGGELFF	TGCGCCAGCAGAGCTACAGGGGGCGGCGGGGAGCTGTTTTTT
TRBD1	TRBV7-9	NA	TRBJ2-1	CASSYRGPNEQFF	TGTGCCAGCAGCTACAGGGGGCCCAATGAGCAGTTCTTC
NA	TRBV7-9	few	TRBJ2-5	CALVGQNEETQYF	TGTGCCTTAGTCGGACAGAACGAAGAGACCCAGTACTTC
NA	TRBV27	NA	TRBJ2-7	CASSLSRDWHEQYF	TGTGCCAGCAGTTTATCCCGGGACTGGCACGAGCAGTACTTC
TRBD1	TRBV12-5	NA	TRBJ1-6	CASGLRGQGGNSPLHF	TGTGCTAGTGGTTTGCGGGGACAGGGAGGTAATTCACCCCTCCACTTT
NA	TRBV19	NA	TRBJ1-2	CASSMRGVDYGYTF	TGTGCCAGTAGTATGCGGGGGGTGGACTATGGCTACACCTTC
TRBD1	TRBV15	NA	TRBJ2-1	CATSHRDRDNEQFF	TGTGCCACTTCCCACCGGGACAGGGATAATGAGCAGTTCTTC
NA	TRBV29-1	NA	TRBJ2-7	CSVQDTLGYEQYF	TGCAGCGTCCAGGACACGTTAGGCTACGAGCAGTACTTC
NA	TRBV7-6	NA	TRBJ1-5	CASSPDSLNQPQHF	TGTGCCAGCAGTCCCGACAGTCTCAATCAGCCCCAGCATTTT
TRBD1	TRBV19	NA	TRBJ2-3	CASGRFGQAASTDTQYF	TGTGCCAGTGGGAGATTTGGACAGGCCGCTAGCACAGATACGCAGTATTTT
NA	TRBV27	NA	TRBJ1-1	CASSLRAPGLLNTEAFF	TGTGCCAGCAGTTTACGGGCCCCCGGACTGTTGAACACTGAAGCTTTCTTT
TRBD2	TRBV25-1	NA	TRBJ2-5	CASSESYRAGEGETQYF	TGTGCCAGCAGTGAAAGTTACCGCGCGGGAGAGGGAGAGACCCAGTACTTC
TRBD1	TRBV7-9	NA	TRBJ1-2	CASSPGGSILGRDYGYTF	TGTGCCAGCAGCCCAGGGGGAAGCATCCTCGGGCGCGACTATGGCTACACCTTC
NA	TRBV2	NA	TRBJ1-2	CASISLSGVINYGYTF	TGTGCCAGCATTTCCCTGTCGGGGGTAATTAACTATGGCTACACCTTC
TRBD1	TRBV5-1	NA	TRBJ2-4	CASSLDRTGDIQYF	TGCGCCAGCAGCTTGGATCGGACAGGGGACATTCAGTACTTC
NA	TRBV6-5	NA	TRBJ2-1	CASSYDVAAYNEQFF	TGTGCCAGCAGTTACGATGTCGCGGCCTACAATGAGCAGTTCTTC
TRBD1	TRBV19	NA	TRBJ1-5	CASRDRGNQPQHF	TGTGCCAGTAGAGACAGGGGCAATCAGCCCCAGCATTTT
TRBD1	TRBV25-1	NA	TRBJ1-3	CASSQGQRNTIYF	TGTGCCAGCAGCCAGGGACAGCGAAACACCATATATTTT
NA	TRBV5-1	NA	TRBJ2-3	CASSSYQHGGRTDTQYF	TGCGCCAGCAGCTCCTACCAGCATGGGGGGAGGACAGATACGCAGTATTTT
NA	TRBV7-6	NA	TRBJ2-2	CASSTTAVNTGELFF	TGTGCCAGCAGTACCACAGCGGTGAACACCGGGGAGCTGTTTTTT
TRBD2	TRBV5-1	NA	TRBJ2-7	CASSLRPRGDLGEQYF	TGCGCCAGCAGCTTGCGTCCTCGGGGGGATTTAGGGGAGCAGTACTTC
NA	TRBV19	once	TRBJ1-3	CASRRGWQSNTIYF	TGTGCCAGCCGTCGCGGTTGGCAGTCCAACACCATATATTTT
TRBD1	TRBV7-6	NA	TRBJ2-7	CASSLGTGTGSPYEQYF	TGTGCCAGCAGCTTAGGGACCGGGACAGGGAGTCCCTACGAGCAGTACTTC
NA	TRBV30	NA	TRBJ2-4	CAWSVLIANIQYF	TGTGCCTGGAGTGTACTGATTGCGAACATTCAGTACTTC
NA	TRBV7-2	NA	TRBJ2-3	CASSFLGRADTQYF	TGTGCCAGCAGCTTTCTAGGGAGAGCAGATACGCAGTATTTT
NA	TRBV7-8	NA	TRBJ2-7	CASSSYFIGPGKLTYEQYF	TGTGCCAGCAGCTCCTACTTTATAGGGCCGGGAAAGTTAACCTACGAGCAGTACTTC
TRBD2	TRBV11-3	NA	TRBJ2-3	CASSSLAGGLTDTQYF	TGTGCCAGCAGCTCGCTAGCGGGGGGCCTCACAGATACGCAGTATTTT
TRBD1	TRBV28	NA	TRBJ1-3	CASSATGDGNTIYF	TGTGCCAGCAGCGCGACAGGGGATGGAAACACCATATATTTT
TRBD2	TRBV5-4	NA	TRBJ2-7	CASSEKREGNEQYF	TGTGCCAGCAGCGAGAAGCGGGAGGGTAACGAGCAGTACTTC
NA	TRBV2	NA	TRBJ1-1	CASSRETEAFF	TGTGCCAGCAGTCGGGAAACTGAAGCTTTCTTT
NA	TRBV5-1	NA	TRBJ1-3	CASSFNTGRSGNTIYF	TGCGCCAGCAGCTTTAATACAGGCCGCTCTGGAAACACCATATATTTT
TRBD1	TRBV6-5	NA	TRBJ1-2	CASSFLTGVGGYTF	TGTGCCAGCAGTTTTTTGACAGGGGTGGGGGGCTACACCTTC